The present TCR beta chain was sequenced within a study of blood T cell repertoires in COVID-19. Across the whole study: COVID-19 samples, acute and convalescent, were from the United States, Italy and Spain. Nucleic acid was either cDNA or gDNA, and it came from T cells, B-cell-depleted T cells, or PBMCs.

This clone was counted a few times. Trimming removed 3 bases from V and 0 bases from J, with 9 bases in between. The CDR3 is 14 residues long. The germline V gene has CDR1 LGHDT and CDR2 YNNKEL (reference sequence). As handled by the study authors: Amplification of reference gene primers was used by the study to estimate nucleated cell counts. The method was immunoSEQ multiplex PCR; TCRdb's version includes in-frame clones alone and lacks a portion of them. V, J and clone size derive from that table, while D and trimming were established from the DNA sequence. The sample contains approximately 90,000 clones, 75% to 90% of which appear only once.

The chain couples TRBV3-1 (or the pseudogene TRBV3-2) to TRBJ2-7; the D gene is possibly TRBD1 (5 bases). The sequence was obtained from an elderly woman with active or convalescent COVID-19. Input material: peripheral blood. The CDR3 sequence is CASSHPGSSYEQYF. The CDR3 DNA follows: TGTGCCAGCAGCCATCCAGGGTCCTCCTACGAGCAGTACTTC.